A selection of T cell receptor beta chains follows, all from one sample in a study of cytomegalovirus exposure and HLA in healthy donors. Libraries were prepared by immunoSEQ multiplex PCR; TCRdb keeps only in-frame clonotypes and omits some of them. The sample shows 130,000 or so clones, more than 55% of them seen only once. The sample consisted of PBMCs. These receptors were taken from a woman aged 60-70 years in good health and CMV-seronegative. Both conserved end residues are part of each CDR3. D genes are given only for firm matches. Clone size is not always given. Where it is, it says once, few, many or a class for expanded clones.

v_call,j_call,d_call,clone_size,cdr3_nt,cdr3_aa
TRBV19,TRBJ1-3,TRBD1,.,TGTGCCAGTAATCGGGACAGGACGAGGAACACCATATATTTT,CASNRDRTRNTIYF
TRBV5-5,TRBJ2-7,.,.,TGTGCCAGCACCGGCGGAATCTCCTACGAGCAGTACTTC,CASTGGISYEQYF
TRBV2,TRBJ2-5,TRBD2,.,TGTGCCAGCAGGGACGGACTAGCGGGGGACGGAGGGACCCAGTACTTC,CASRDGLAGDGGTQYF
TRBV19,TRBJ2-2,.,.,TGTGCCAGTAGTATTCAGGATTCCAACACCGGGGAGCTGTTTTTT,CASSIQDSNTGELFF
TRBV2,TRBJ2-7,.,.,TGTGCCAGCAGTGAAGCGGCCGGACTGGGCTCCTACGAGCAGTACTTC,CASSEAAGLGSYEQYF
TRBV7-2,TRBJ2-3,.,.,TGTGCCAGCAGCTTAAGTTCACGGGGGGCAGGCACAGATACGCAGTATTTT,CASSLSSRGAGTDTQYF
TRBV15,TRBJ2-1,TRBD2,few,TGTGCCACCAGCAGCCCCCCGCCGACTAGCGGATACAATGAGCAGTTCTTC,CATSSPPPTSGYNEQFF
TRBV5-1,TRBJ1-3,TRBD1,.,TGCGCCAGCAGCTTGTCCGGACAGGGAGGAAACACCATATATTTT,CASSLSGQGGNTIYF
TRBV9,TRBJ1-6,.,.,TGTGCCAGCAGCGTAGGTGGGCAGGCCTATAATTCACCCCTCCACTTT,CASSVGGQAYNSPLHF
TRBV4-3,TRBJ2-2,TRBD2,few,TGCGCCAGCAGCCATGTAGCGGGGAGCACCGGGGAGCTGTTTTTT,CASSHVAGSTGELFF
TRBV29-1,TRBJ2-3,TRBD2,.,TGCAGCGTTGCTCGGACTAGCGGGAGATTAGATACGCAGTATTTT,CSVARTSGRLDTQYF
TRBV28,TRBJ2-2,.,few,TGTGCCAGCAGTCTCACAGGGATTGATGCCGGGGAGCTGTTTTTT,CASSLTGIDAGELFF
TRBV12-5,TRBJ1-1,.,.,TGTGCTAGTGGTTTGGACAGCCACACTGAAGCTTTCTTT,CASGLDSHTEAFF
TRBV5-6,TRBJ1-1,TRBD1,.,TGTGCCAGCAGCTTGAAAACAGGGGGGGGGACTGAAGCTTTCTTT,CASSLKTGGGTEAFF
TRBV15,TRBJ2-5,TRBD2,.,TGTGCCACCAGCAGAGATCGGACTAGAGGAGAGACCCAGTACTTC,CATSRDRTRGETQYF
TRBV5-4,TRBJ2-5,TRBD2,.,TGTGCCAGCAGCGCGGGGACTAGCGGGTACCAAGAGACCCAGTACTTC,CASSAGTSGYQETQYF
TRBV5-1,TRBJ2-2,TRBD2,few,TGCGCCAGCAGCTTGTTGGCTAGCGGGAGCTACGGGGAGCTGTTTTTT,CASSLLASGSYGELFF